These T cell receptor beta chains were read from a single sample in a study of cytotoxic CD8 clonotypes in ibrutinib-treated CLL. Assay used: immunoSEQ multiplex PCR; TCRdb lists only in-frame clones, some missing. The data hold approximately 84,000 clones, with about 85% observed a single time. This specimen was PBMCs, taken after 12 months of ibrutinib treatment. The receptor set was obtained from a human donor with chronic lymphocytic leukemia. The CDR3 runs from the conserved cysteine through the conserved F or W. The order of the fields is clone size, V gene, J gene, D gene, CDR3 protein, CDR3 DNA. The D gene is left open where the match is weak. Clone size is not always given. Where it is, it says once, few, many or a class for expanded clones.

.	TRBV6-1	TRBJ2-5	TRBD2	CASSEGLAGPSETQYF	TGTGCCAGCAGTGAGGGACTAGCGGGCCCCTCAGAGACCCAGTACTTC
.	TRBV29-1	TRBJ1-2	.	CSVDRGSF	TGCAGCGTTGATCGGGGGTCCTTC
.	TRBV29-1	TRBJ1-5	.	CSVGTGSNQPQHF	TGCAGCGTTGGTACCGGAAGCAATCAGCCCCAGCATTTT
.	TRBV28	TRBJ1-1	.	CASSLWTPQGSGGEAFF	TGTGCCAGCAGTTTATGGACCCCACAGGGATCGGGGGGTGAAGCTTTCTTT
once	TRBV19	TRBJ2-5	TRBD1	CASSIGDRGRETQYF	TGTGCCAGTAGTATTGGGGACAGGGGGCGAGAGACCCAGTACTTC
.	TRBV29-1	TRBJ2-7	TRBD1	CSVTGGYEQYF	TGCAGCGTGACAGGGGGCTACGAGCAGTACTTC
few	TRBV28	TRBJ2-3	.	CASNRSPGTDTQYF	TGTGCCAGCAACCGCTCCCCGGGCACAGATACGCAGTATTTT
many	TRBV6-5	TRBJ1-2	.	CASRAPGGAGYGYTF	TGTGCCAGCAGAGCCCCAGGAGGGGCGGGGTATGGCTACACCTTC
few	TRBV4-3	TRBJ1-2	TRBD1	CASSQAATGAYGYTF	TGCGCCAGCAGCCAAGCGGCGACAGGGGCCTATGGCTACACCTTC
once	TRBV2	TRBJ1-1	.	CASSVLSWDTEAFF	TGTGCCAGCAGTGTGCTGTCTTGGGACACTGAAGCTTTCTTT
.	TRBV7-8	TRBJ2-7	.	CASSMADFYEQYF	TGTGCCAGCAGCATGGCCGATTTCTACGAGCAGTACTTC
.	TRBV6-5	TRBJ2-3	TRBD2	CASSPGGGAQYF	TGTGCCAGCAGCCCGGGTGGGGGGGCGCAGTATTTT
.	TRBV11-3	TRBJ2-1	.	CASSLGGGYNEQFF	TGTGCCAGCAGCTTAGGCGGCGGATACAATGAGCAGTTCTTC
.	TRBV28	TRBJ2-6	.	CASSLGDPRVLTF	TGTGCCAGCAGTTTGGGGGACCCCAGGGTCCTGACTTTC
few	TRBV4-2	TRBJ1-1	.	CASSQARGTEAFF	TGTGCCAGCAGCCAAGCCCGGGGCACTGAAGCTTTCTTT
.	TRBV2	TRBJ2-7	TRBD1	CASTEQGPSYEQYF	TGTGCCAGCACCGAACAGGGGCCGAGCTACGAGCAGTACTTC
.	TRBV30	TRBJ2-7	.	CAWMQGRGEQYF	TGTGCCTGGATGCAGGGCCGGGGCGAGCAGTACTTC
.	TRBV28	TRBJ2-7	.	CASHGSGASYEQYF	TGTGCCAGCCATGGCAGCGGAGCCTCCTACGAGCAGTACTTC
.	TRBV21-1	TRBJ2-1	.	CASSKAASGPRSYNEQFF	TGTGCCAGCAGCAAAGCGGCTAGCGGGCCACGCTCCTACAATGAGCAGTTCTTC
.	TRBV7-9	TRBJ2-3	TRBD2	CASSFTSGHGTQYF	TGTGCCAGCAGCTTCACTAGCGGGCACGGTACGCAGTATTTT
.	TRBV5-4	TRBJ2-7	TRBD2	CASSAGGGSYEQYF	TGTGCCAGCAGCGCCGGTGGCGGGAGCTACGAGCAGTACTTC
few	TRBV19	TRBJ1-1	.	CASSIRNTEAFF	TGTGCCAGTAGTATCCGGAACACTGAAGCTTTCTTT
.	TRBV6-1	TRBJ1-5	.	CASSEDRGAGQPQHF	TGTGCCAGCAGCGAAGATCGGGGGGCGGGTCAGCCCCAGCATTTT
many	TRBV28	TRBJ1-5	.	CASSPSHQPQHF	TGTGCCAGCAGTCCAAGTCATCAGCCCCAGCATTTT
few	TRBV2	TRBJ1-3	.	CASSWAGLGGNTIYF	TGTGCCAGCAGTTGGGCCGGGCTCGGTGGAAACACCATATATTTT
.	TRBV5-6	TRBJ2-2	TRBD1	CASSRYDRVSTGELFF	TGTGCCAGCAGCCGTTACGACAGGGTTAGCACCGGGGAGCTGTTTTTT
.	TRBV7-6	TRBJ2-6	.	CASSLVGQSSGANVLTF	TGTGCCAGCAGCTTAGTCGGTCAGAGCTCTGGGGCCAACGTCCTGACTTTC
.	TRBV9	TRBJ2-5	TRBD2	CASSVYGGAAQETQYF	TGTGCCAGCAGCGTTTACGGGGGGGCCGCCCAAGAGACCCAGTACTTC
.	TRBV7-9	TRBJ1-2	.	CASSSQGPPEYTF	TGTGCCAGCAGCTCCCAGGGGCCCCCGGAGTACACCTTC
.	TRBV6-6	TRBJ2-1	TRBD2	CASSPGEGEQFF	TGTGCCAGCAGTCCGGGGGAGGGTGAGCAGTTCTTC
.	TRBV6-5	TRBJ2-3	.	CASSDWSTDTQYF	TGTGCCAGCAGTGACTGGAGCACAGATACGCAGTATTTT
.	TRBV11-2	TRBJ2-5	.	CASSPGREETQYF	TGTGCCAGCAGCCCCGGACGGGAAGAGACCCAGTACTTC
.	TRBV18	TRBJ1-1	.	CASRGAQDTEAFF	TGTGCCAGCCGAGGGGCGCAGGACACTGAAGCTTTCTTT
few	TRBV6-4	TRBJ1-1	.	CASSPQRGSEAFF	TGTGCCAGCAGTCCGCAGCGGGGCTCTGAAGCTTTCTTT
.	TRBV28	TRBJ2-1	TRBD1	CASSSTGAEQFF	TGTGCCAGCAGTTCCACAGGGGCTGAGCAGTTCTTC
.	TRBV6-6	TRBJ2-3	.	CASSYPPGLSGDTQYF	TGTGCCAGCAGTTACCCACCGGGCCTCTCAGGGGATACGCAGTATTTT
.	TRBV14	TRBJ2-1	.	CASSQDRGAIGLYNEQFF	TGTGCCAGCAGCCAAGATCGGGGGGCCATCGGGCTCTACAATGAGCAGTTCTTC
.	TRBV30	TRBJ1-2	.	CASGQSNYGYTF	TGTGCCTCCGGACAGAGCAACTATGGCTACACCTTC
.	TRBV10-3	TRBJ2-3	.	CAIRLALGDTQYF	TGTGCCATCAGGCTCGCCCTGGGAGATACGCAGTATTTT
.	TRBV4-2	TRBJ2-1	TRBD2	CASSPPAGGSYNEQFF	TGTGCCAGCAGCCCCCCGGCGGGGGGATCCTACAATGAGCAGTTCTTC
.	TRBV14	TRBJ1-6	.	CASSKPPGKGSPLHF	TGTGCCAGCAGCAAGCCCCCAGGGAAGGGGTCACCCCTCCACTTT
.	TRBV5-1	TRBJ1-1	.	CASSPREGAQNTEAFF	TGCGCCAGCAGCCCCCGGGAGGGAGCCCAGAACACTGAAGCTTTCTTT
.	TRBV9	TRBJ2-5	TRBD2	CASSQDPAGTQETQYF	TGTGCCAGCAGCCAAGACCCAGCGGGGACTCAAGAGACCCAGTACTTC
.	TRBV6-5	TRBJ2-7	.	CASSYSWDNSYEQYF	TGTGCCAGCAGTTACTCCTGGGACAACTCCTACGAGCAGTACTTC
.	TRBV28	TRBJ1-2	TRBD1	CASSPMGQGGPGGYGYTF	TGTGCCAGCAGTCCGATGGGACAGGGCGGCCCGGGGGGCTATGGCTACACCTTC
.	TRBV30	TRBJ1-6	.	CAWSGGAGFYSPLHF	TGTGCCTGGAGCGGGGGGGCCGGCTTTTATTCACCCCTCCACTTT
.	TRBV18	TRBJ1-5	.	CASSSPNQPQHF	TGTGCCAGCTCCTCCCCGAATCAGCCCCAGCATTTT
.	TRBV30	TRBJ2-3	.	CAWSVGASTDTQYF	TGTGCCTGGAGCGTCGGGGCCAGCACAGATACGCAGTATTTT
.	TRBV2	TRBJ2-3	.	CASSPRRGGDGTDTQYF	TGTGCCAGCAGTCCCAGGAGGGGGGGCGACGGGACAGATACGCAGTATTTT
.	TRBV11-2	TRBJ2-3	.	CASSAYGDTQYF	TGTGCCAGCAGCGCCTACGGGGATACGCAGTATTTT
.	TRBV2	TRBJ2-5	.	CASRTETQYF	TGTGCCAGCAGGACCGAGACCCAGTACTTC